This T cell receptor beta chain stems from a study of monozygotic twins with inflammatory bowel disease. Study-wide results and caveats: Especially where disease activity was present, IBD patients had fewer clonotypes in common with others than healthy twins did.

UMIs incorporating a 6-nucleotide sample barcode were appended by means of template switching. For both chains, the TCRalpha and TCRbeta cDNA went through two nested PCRs of approximately 17 and 9 cycles. After re-calling the 5' RACE reads, TCRdb lists one entry per CDR3 protein, DNA absent. This sample's clone table lists approximately 400,000 distinct CDR3 sequences. No T cells were sorted before total RNA was taken from whole blood. This CDR3 spans 16 amino acids. Comments on this clonotype: Its antigen is still unknown.

The sequencing input was blood. This TCR came from a human donor with ulcerative colitis or Crohn's disease, or a healthy co-twin of an affected twin (not recorded which). This chain connects TRBV12-3 or TRBV12-4 to TRBJ1-1; TCRdb's D gene call, TRBD1, goes unchecked for lack of DNA. The CDR3: CASSLRGRGGHTEAFF.